A single sample is the source of the 28 T cell receptor beta chains below, sequenced in a study of cytomegalovirus exposure and HLA in healthy donors. Profiled with immunoSEQ multiplex PCR; TCRdb holds only in-frame clones, not every one. This table has approximately 270,000 clones, around 89% appearing once. The specimen was PBMCs. These receptor sequences come from a woman aged 18-29 years in good health and CMV-seronegative.

The chain uses TRBV6-1 and TRBJ2-5; 8 bases are shared with TRBD1. Germline-derived CDR1 and CDR2 are MNHNS and SASEGT. The ends lost 6 bases at V and 5 bases at J; junction bases unmatched: 5. The length of the CDR3 is 13 residues. The CDR3 DNA sequence: TGTGCCAGCAGCCAGGGGGCGTGGGAGACCCAGTACTTC. Translation gives CASSQGAWETQYF.

V is TRBV6-5 and J is TRBJ1-1; tentative D call: TRBD1 (6 bases). The V and J ends lost 5 bases and 5 bases respectively, with 12 bases between them. Germline V gene data show CDR1 as MNHEY and CDR2 as SVGAGI. This CDR3 is built from 13 residues. This chain's CDR3 is CASSQGGRTEAFF. CDR3 sequence (DNA): TGTGCCAGCAGTCAAGGGGGTAGGACTGAAGCTTTCTTT.

This clone appeared a single time. The chain links TRBV27 to TRBJ2-2; TRBD1 is a possible D gene (5 bases). Germline CDR1 MNHEY, CDR2 SMNVEV (reference sequence). V lost 5 bases and J lost 1, with 8 bases in between. This CDR3 comprises 14 residues. DNA for the CDR3: TGTGCCAGCAGTGACCAGGGGAACACCGGGGAGCTGTTTTTT. It specifies CASSDQGNTGELFF.

In nucleotides, the CDR3 is TGTGCCAGCAGCCCCTTACCGACAGGGGGTAGGGAGACCCAGTACTTC. Residues: CASSPLPTGGRETQYF. The chain is built from TRBV7-3 and TRBJ2-5; 9 bases match TRBD1. CDR3 size: 16 residues. J was trimmed by 5 bases and V by 5 bases; bases with no gene match: 12. Germline lookup yields CDR1 SGHTA and CDR2 FQGTGA.

There are a few counts of this clone. The CDR3 is CASSLLEGYGYTF. Here the CDR3 DNA reads TGTGCCAGCAGCTTACTCGAGGGATACGGCTACACCTTC. V and J are TRBV11-2 and TRBJ1-2, with D uncertain. Germline CDR1 is SGHAT and CDR2 is FQNNGV. The CDR3 is 13 amino acids. Between the trimmed V and J ends, which lost 2 bases and 8 bases, there was a span of 12 bases.

This chain connects TRBV7-3 to TRBJ1-6, with 8 nucleotides matching TRBD1. The CDR3 length is 15 residues. V lost 1 base to trimming and J lost 9 bases; unmatched junction nucleotides: 5. Germline loops: CDR1 SGHTA, CDR2 FQGTGA. The CDR3 region is CASSLIGQGSSPLHF. The CDR3 DNA reads TGTGCCAGCAGCTTAATAGGACAGGGCTCTTCACCCCTCCACTTT. The full variable domain, its missing parts supplied by reference TRBV7-3 and TRBJ1-6, is GAGVSQTPSNKVTEKGKYVELRCDPISGHTALYWYRQSLGQGPEFLIYFQGTGAADDSGLPNDRFFAVRPEGSVSTLKIQRTERGDSAVYLCASSLIGQGSSPLHFGNGTRLTVT.

Turning to this clone: The junction and the germline gene differ at one end; a read error may be behind it. This chain connects TRBV7-7 to TRBJ2-1, with D maybe TRBD1 (6 bases). Germline V CDR1 and CDR2: SSHAT, FNYEAQ (reference sequence). CDR3 length equals 16 residues. This CDR3 reads CASSEGGLVSYNEQFF. CDR3 in DNA: TGTGCTAGCAGCGAAGGGGGTTTGGTCTCCTACAATGAGCAGTTCTTC.

This clone has more than one count but fewer than ten. This chain joins TRBV19 and TRBJ1-5; perhaps TRBD1 as D (6 bases). CDR3 length: 14 residues. CDR1 and CDR2 (germline): LNHDA, SQIVND (reference sequence). Trimming pared 3 bases from V and 4 bases from J, leaving 10 bases between. CDR3: CASSIPDRNQPQHF. The CDR3 DNA is TGTGCCAGTAGTATCCCGGACAGAAATCAGCCCCAGCATTTT. The variable domain in full, completed from reference TRBV19 and TRBJ1-5, reads DGGITQSPKYLFRKEGQNVTLSCEQNLNHDAMYWYRQDPGQGLRLIYYSQIVNDFQKGDIAEGYSVSREKKESFPLTVTSAQKNPTAFYLCASSIPDRNQPQHFGDGTRLSIL.

This clone was observed a handful of times. The chain links TRBV20-1 to TRBJ1-1; no clear D. Germline-derived CDR1 and CDR2 are DFQATT and SNEGSKA (reference sequence). V lost 6 bases, J lost 5 bases, and 7 bases lay in between. The CDR3 is 10 amino acids. The CDR3 coding sequence is TGCAGTGCAGCCGGGACTGAAGCTTTCTTT. It specifies CSAAGTEAFF.

The genes are TRBV6-1 and TRBJ2-7; 7 nucleotides align to TRBD1. CDR1 MNHNS and CDR2 SASEGT come from the germline V gene. V lost 7 bases and J lost 2; bases outside the gene matches: 5. The CDR3 length is 13 residues. The CDR3 sequence: CASKQGTPYEQYF. The CDR3 DNA is TGTGCCAGCAAACAGGGGACCCCCTACGAGCAGTACTTC.

V is TRBV10-2 and J is TRBJ1-5, with 9 positions matching TRBD1. The CDR3 is made up of 14 amino acids. CDR1 is WSHSY, CDR2 SAAADI, per germline. V lost 8 bases, J lost 4 bases, and 6 bases stayed unmatched. The CDR3 nucleotides read TGCGCCAGCGGGGGGGACAGGGCTAATCAGCCCCAGCATTTT. Translating it yields CASGGDRANQPQHF.

V is TRBV19 and J is TRBJ1-5; a possible D gene is TRBD1 (6 bases). The CDR3 is 14 residues long. V was cut by 2 bases and J by 7 bases, with 12 bases left in between. Germline V gene data show CDR1 as LNHDA and CDR2 as SQIVND (reference sequence). The CDR3 nucleotides are TGTGCCAGTAGTATAACAGGGCGCCAACAGCCCCAGCATTTT. It is translated as CASSITGRQQPQHF.

The chain is built from TRBV30 and TRBJ1-1; the D is unclear. There are 13 residues in the CDR3. Trimming shortened V by 4 bases and J by 6 bases, and 15 bases separated the two germline ends. Germline V CDR1 and CDR2: GTSNPN, SVGIG (reference sequence). In DNA form, the CDR3 reads TGTGCCTGGATTAAAGGAGGGCCCCCTGAAGCTTTCTTT. Protein product: CAWIKGGPPEAFF. Full variable domain (rest looked up from reference TRBV30 and TRBJ1-1): SQTIHQWPATLVQPVGSPLSLECTVEGTSNPNLYWYRQAAGRGLQLLFYSVGIGQISSEVPQNLSASRPQDRQFILSSKKLLLSDSGFYLCAWIKGGPPEAFFGQGTRLTVV.

V gene TRBV15 combines with J gene TRBJ2-5, with D tentatively TRBD1 (5 bases). In germline, CDR1 is LNHNV, CDR2 YYDKDF (reference sequence). V gave up 3 bases and J gave up 1 base, with 9 bases separating them. The CDR3 loop spans 14 amino acids. CDR3 sequence (DNA): TGTGCCACCAGCAGGACAGAGTTCCAAGAGACCCAGTACTTC. Translating gives CATSRTEFQETQYF.

The V call is TRBV5-6, the J call TRBJ1-2; D is possibly TRBD1 (6 bases). The CDR3 spans 17 residues. CDR1 and CDR2 (germline): SGHDT, YYEEEE. V was pared by 2 bases and J by 3 bases, with 20 bases between. CDR3 bases: TGTGCCAGCAGCTTAGGCGTCACAGGGCTCGCTTACTATGGCTACACCTTC. Amino acids: CASSLGVTGLAYYGYTF. Filled out from reference TRBV5-6 and TRBJ1-2, the complete variable domain reads DAGVTQSPTHLIKTRGQQVTLRCSPKSGHDTVSWYQQALGQGPQFIFQYYEEEERQRGNFPDRFSGHQFPNYSSELNVNALLLGDSALYLCASSLGVTGLAYYGYTFGSGTRLTVV.

V usage is TRBV6-5 and J usage is TRBJ2-1, with TRBD2 matching 9 bases. V lost 2 bases, J lost 5 bases, and 4 bases stayed unmatched. Germline CDR1 and CDR2: MNHEY and SVGAGI. CDR3 length equals 15 residues. CDR3: CASSYETSGHNEQFF. The CDR3 DNA reads as TGTGCCAGCAGTTACGAGACTAGCGGACACAATGAGCAGTTCTTC.

This clone was seen only once. The rearrangement uses TRBV2 and TRBJ1-1; D gene ambiguous. Germline loops: CDR1 SNHLY, CDR2 FYNNEI. This CDR3 contains 13 residues. V was clipped by 7 bases and J by 1 base, with 10 bases between them. The CDR3 is CASMLGPNTEAFF. The DNA of the CDR3 is TGTGCCAGCATGCTGGGCCCGAACACTGAAGCTTTCTTT.

This chain connects TRBV7-6 to TRBJ1-6; possible D gene TRBD1, 5 bases. V was cut by 1 base and J by 7 bases, with 8 bases left in between. This CDR3 region has 14 residues. Germline V lookup: CDR1 SGHVS, CDR2 FNYEAQ. CDR3 coding DNA: TGTGCCAGCAGCTTAGGACAGCTAAATTCACCCCTCCACTTT. This codes for CASSLGQLNSPLHF.

V gene TRBV6-1 combines with J gene TRBJ1-4; TRBD1 might be the D (5 bases). This CDR3 spans 12 amino acids. Germline CDR1 is MNHNS and CDR2 is SASEGT. Trimming took off 1 base at V and 11 bases at J, with 8 bases between the two ends. DNA of the CDR3: TGTGCCAGCAGTGAAGAGGGGCCTAAACTGTTTTTT. It yields the protein CASSEEGPKLFF.

The chain carries TRBV11-2 and TRBJ2-1; D unclear. This CDR3 is 13 amino acids long. Germline V lookup: CDR1 SGHAT, CDR2 FQNNGV. With 5 bases removed from V and 4 bases from J, the gap between germline ends came to 9 bases. CDR3 sequence reads: CASSAPAYNEQFF. The DNA of the CDR3 is TGTGCCAGCAGCGCACCAGCGTACAATGAGCAGTTCTTC.

The chain couples TRBV6-5 to TRBJ2-5, with D tentatively TRBD2 (5 bases). The ends were cut back, 0 bases at V and 1 base at J, with 9 bases in the middle. Per germline, CDR1 MNHEY and CDR2 SVGAGI. The CDR3 consists of 15 residues. For the CDR3, the DNA is TGTGCCAGCAGTTACTCGCAAGGACTCCAAGAGACCCAGTACTTC. Translation: CASSYSQGLQETQYF.

The chain combines TRBV10-2 with TRBJ1-5; TRBD1 might be the D (5 bases). The CDR3 totals 13 residues. In germline, CDR1 is WSHSY, CDR2 SAAADI. V was clipped by 7 bases and J by 7 bases, with 14 bases between them. Here the CDR3 reads CASTQQGGQPQHF. CDR3 nucleotides: TGCGCCAGCACCCAGCAGGGTGGCCAGCCCCAGCATTTT.

This clone occurred once. The J gene is TRBJ1-6, the V gene TRBV28, with D perhaps matching TRBD1 (6 bases). CDR1 and CDR2 from the germline V gene are MDHEN and SYDVKM. Trimming removed 7 bases from V and 4 bases from J, with 14 bases in between. The CDR3 runs 15 residues. This CDR3 reads CASKAQDRYNSPLHF. In nucleotides, the CDR3 is TGTGCCAGCAAGGCTCAGGACAGATATAATTCACCCCTCCACTTT.

The genes are TRBV6-5 and TRBJ2-4, with unresolved D. The CDR3 consists of 12 residues. V was trimmed by 4 bases and J by 7 bases, leaving 8 bases between them. CDR1 is MNHEY and CDR2 is SVGAGI in the germline V gene. CDR3 amino acids: CASSSRRNIQYF. In DNA, the CDR3 is TGTGCCAGCAGTTCCCGGCGGAACATTCAGTACTTC.

This chain uses TRBV27 with TRBJ2-3; 8 bases align to TRBD1. The CDR3 is made up of 15 amino acids. Germline lookup yields CDR1 MNHEY and CDR2 SMNVEV (reference sequence). The V segment lost 5 bases and the J segment 2 bases; nucleotides outside the gene matches: 6. The CDR3 coding sequence is TGTGCCAGCAGTCCCACAGGGGGGTACACAGATACGCAGTATTTT. As protein: CASSPTGGYTDTQYF.

This clone was picked up one time. The V call is TRBV5-8, the J call TRBJ2-7, with TRBD2 as a possible D gene (6 bases). Germline CDR1 SGHTS, CDR2 YDEGEE. This CDR3 spans 15 amino acids. Trimming left V 3 bases short and J 0 bases short, with 13 bases between. The CDR3 sequence is CASSSRDSSSYEQYF. The CDR3 bases are TGTGCCAGCAGCTCACGGGACTCCAGCTCCTACGAGCAGTACTTC.

This clone was detected only a few times. V is TRBV18 and J is TRBJ1-4; maybe TRBD1 (6 bases). The germline gives CDR1 KGHSH, CDR2 LQKENI. Trimming cost V 0 bases and J 8 bases, with 13 bases left between them. This CDR3 has 15 amino acids. CDR3 nucleotide sequence: TGTGCCAGCTCACCACCTCCAGGGGCAGGGGAAAAACTGTTTTTT. This sequence encodes CASSPPPGAGEKLFF.

The gene calls are TRBV19 and TRBJ2-7, with 8 bases identical to TRBD2. In germline, CDR1 is LNHDA, CDR2 SQIVND (reference sequence). The CDR3 has 14 amino acids. With 5 bases clipped from V and 4 bases from J, the junction kept 7 bases outside the gene matches. The CDR3 here is CASSVSGGPYEQYF. The CDR3 region has the DNA TGTGCCAGTAGTGTCTCGGGGGGGCCGTACGAGCAGTACTTC.